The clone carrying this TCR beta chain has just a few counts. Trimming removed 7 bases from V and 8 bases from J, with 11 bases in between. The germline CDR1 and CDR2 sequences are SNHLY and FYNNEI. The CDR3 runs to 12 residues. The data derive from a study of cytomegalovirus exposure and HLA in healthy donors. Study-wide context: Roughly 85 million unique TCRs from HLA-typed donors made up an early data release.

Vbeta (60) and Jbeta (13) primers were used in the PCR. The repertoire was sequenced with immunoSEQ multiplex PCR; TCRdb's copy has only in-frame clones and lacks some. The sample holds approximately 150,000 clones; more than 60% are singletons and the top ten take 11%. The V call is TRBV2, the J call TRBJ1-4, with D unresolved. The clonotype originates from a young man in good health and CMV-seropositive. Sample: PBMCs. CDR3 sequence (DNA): TGTGCCAGCATTATGTACGGGGAAAAACTGTTTTTT. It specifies CASIMYGEKLFF.